This is a list of T cell receptor beta chains from one sample in a study of cytomegalovirus exposure and HLA in healthy donors. Generated by immunoSEQ multiplex PCR, the TCRdb table keeps only in-frame clones and is missing some. The data show roughly 100,000 clones, less than 90% seen once. Material for sequencing was PBMCs. The receptors derive from a woman between 18 and 30 years old in good health and CMV-seropositive. Each CDR3 is given with its conserved first and last residue. The D gene is left open where the match is weak. Where a row states a size, it is once, few, many or the class of an expanded clone; other rows omit it.

>TRBV18|TRBJ1-1|.|TRBD1
TGTGCCAGCTCAGCGACAGGGGCCAAGAACACTGAAGCTTTCTTT
CASSATGAKNTEAFF
>TRBV7-9|TRBJ2-1|.|TRBD2
TGTGCCAGCAGCTCGTCGGACCTAGCGGGGGGGATGTACAATGAGCAGTTCTTC
CASSSSDLAGGMYNEQFF
>TRBV28|TRBJ2-7|.|.
TGTGCCAGCAGTTTGCCCTCAGGACTTCATCAGTACTTC
CASSLPSGLHQYF
>TRBV23-1|TRBJ2-2|.|.
TGCGCCAGCAGTCAATCGAGTCCCACCGGGGAGCTGTTTTTT
CASSQSSPTGELFF
>TRBV21-1|TRBJ2-7|once|.
TGTGCCAGCAGCAAAGCCGGGACACCCTCCTACGAGCAGTACTTC
CASSKAGTPSYEQYF
>TRBV11-2|TRBJ2-3|.|TRBD2
TGTGCCAGCAGCTCGGGACTAGCGGGGGCGCACCCCCCCACAGATACGCAGTATTTT
CASSSGLAGAHPPTDTQYF
>TRBV11-2|TRBJ1-5|.|.
TGTGCCAGCAGCTTAGGGCCAGGGGCCCATCAGCCCCAGCATTTT
CASSLGPGAHQPQHF
>TRBV27|TRBJ2-7|.|TRBD2
TGTGCCAGCAGTCCCGCTTACGGCGGGGGGGATTACGAGCAGTACTTC
CASSPAYGGGDYEQYF
>TRBV2|TRBJ1-4|few|TRBD1
TGTGCCAGCCATCCGGGGACAGGGCCTGAAAAACTGTTTTTT
CASHPGTGPEKLFF
>TRBV9|TRBJ2-3|once|.
TGTGCCAGCAGCGTAGAGGACTACTTGGATACGCAGTATTTT
CASSVEDYLDTQYF
>TRBV15|TRBJ2-2|.|.
TGTGCCACCAGCAGGGACAGTGGGGTCGGGGAGCTGTTTTTT
CATSRDSGVGELFF
>TRBV19|TRBJ2-1|.|.
TGTGCCAGTAGTCCCCTCCGCTCCTACAATGAGCAGTTCTTC
CASSPLRSYNEQFF
>TRBV15|TRBJ1-2|.|.
TGCGCCACCAGCAGAGCCTCCTATGGCTACACCTTC
CATSRASYGYTF
>TRBV4-1|TRBJ2-3|.|TRBD2
TGCGCCAGCAGCCCTAATCCGGCTAGCGGCGGTACAGATACGCAGTATTTT
CASSPNPASGGTDTQYF
>TRBV6-5|TRBJ1-1|.|.
TGTGCCTCCAGGGGACGGAAAACTGAAGCTTTCTTT
CASRGRKTEAFF
>TRBV6-5|TRBJ2-3|.|TRBD1
TGTGCCAGCAGTGGGGACAGGGTTACAGATACGCAGTATTTT
CASSGDRVTDTQYF
>TRBV4-1|TRBJ2-7|.|TRBD1
TGCGCCAGCAGCCAAGCTAGGGGACAGGGCTCCTACGAGCAGTACTTC
CASSQARGQGSYEQYF
>TRBV6-6|TRBJ2-7|.|TRBD2
TGTGCCAGCAGCTTACTAGCGGGGCTCTACGAGCAGTACTTC
CASSLLAGLYEQYF
>TRBV4-1|TRBJ1-2|.|.
TGCGCCAGCAGCCAAGAAGGGAGCGGCTACACCTTC
CASSQEGSGYTF
>TRBV19|TRBJ2-2|few|TRBD1
TGTGCCAGTAGTATCCCCGGGACAGTGATAACCGGGGAGCTGTTTTTT
CASSIPGTVITGELFF
>TRBV21-1|TRBJ1-1|.|.
TGTGCCAGCCCGGAGGGGAACACTGAAGCTTTCTTT
CASPEGNTEAFF
>TRBV19|TRBJ1-1|.|.
TGTGCCAGTAGAACGCTGGGGGCCACTGAAGCTTTCTTT
CASRTLGATEAFF
>TRBV4-3|TRBJ2-2|.|.
TGCGCCAGCAGCCAAGATACGAGCGGCGGGGAGCTGTTTTTT
CASSQDTSGGELFF
>TRBV6-1|TRBJ1-5|.|.
TGTGCCAGCAGTGAAGGAGCGGGGCAGGGAAATCAGCCCCAGCATTTT
CASSEGAGQGNQPQHF
>TRBV28|TRBJ1-2|.|.
TGTGCCAGCACACAGGGATATGGCTACACCTTC
CASTQGYGYTF
>TRBV29-1|TRBJ2-3|.|.
TGCAGCGTCCCCGCCGACCAGGGGTTGTCAGATACGCAGTATTTT
CSVPADQGLSDTQYF
>TRBV6-5|TRBJ1-6|.|.
TGTGCCAGCAGTTCCCGGGGGAGGGGCACGGATTCACCCCTCCACTTT
CASSSRGRGTDSPLHF
>TRBV6-5|TRBJ1-1|.|TRBD1
TGTGCCAGCAGTTACACCGGGACAGGGAACACTGAAGCTTTCTTT
CASSYTGTGNTEAFF
>TRBV27|TRBJ1-4|once|TRBD1
TGTGCCAGCAGTTTATTCGCCAGGGGGCTGGAAAAACTGTTTTTT
CASSLFARGLEKLFF
>TRBV7-2|TRBJ1-5|few|.
TGTGCCAGCAGCTTACAGGGTCGACAGCCCCAGCATTTT
CASSLQGRQPQHF
>TRBV5-1|TRBJ2-2|few|.
TGCGCCAGCAGCTGGGAGGAGGGGAACACCGGGGAGCTGTTTTTT
CASSWEEGNTGELFF
>TRBV6-1|TRBJ1-2|.|.
TGTGCCAGCAGGTACACAGATTTACGTGGCTACACCTTC
CASRYTDLRGYTF
>TRBV19|TRBJ2-7|.|.
TGTGCCAGTAGAAACCCGGGGGAACCCAGCGAGCAGTACTTC
CASRNPGEPSEQYF
>TRBV7-2|TRBJ2-3|once|TRBD2
TGTGCCAGCATACTAGCGGGGGGGCATAGCACAGATACGCAGTATTTT
CASILAGGHSTDTQYF
>TRBV7-9|TRBJ1-1|once|TRBD1
TGTGCCAGCAGCGCTACCCCCGGGGACAGGCTGGAGAACACTGAAGCTTTCTTT
CASSATPGDRLENTEAFF
>TRBV28|TRBJ1-2|.|.
TGTGCCAGCAGTTTTGGCAATAACTATGGCTACACCTTC
CASSFGNNYGYTF
>TRBV4-3|TRBJ1-3|.|.
TGCGCCAGCAGCCAAGACCTGTCAGGGTCTGGAAACACCATATATTTT
CASSQDLSGSGNTIYF
>TRBV6-1|TRBJ1-1|.|.
TGTGCCACCTTTTACGAGGGAACTGTGACTGAAGCTTTCTTT
CATFYEGTVTEAFF
>TRBV27|TRBJ2-5|.|TRBD2
TGTGCCAGCACTTCCCTGGGCGGGGGGGGGACCCAGTACTTC
CASTSLGGGGTQYF
>TRBV7-2|TRBJ2-2|.|.
TGTGCCAGCAGCTTGGCCCCGTACACCGGGGAGCTGTTTTTT
CASSLAPYTGELFF
>TRBV18|TRBJ2-1|.|.
TGTGCCAGCTCACCCACAGGCTCCTACAATGAGCAGTTCTTC
CASSPTGSYNEQFF
>TRBV20-1|TRBJ1-2|.|.
TGCAGTGCTAGACAGGCGTACACCTTC
CSARQAYTF
>TRBV7-8|TRBJ2-3|.|TRBD2
TGTGCCAGCAGCTTAAGCGGGGATGGCACAGATACGCAGTATTTT
CASSLSGDGTDTQYF
>TRBV2|TRBJ1-5|.|TRBD1
TGTGCCAGCAGTGTGGCGGGACAGGGAACTTCTCAGCCCCAGCATTTT
CASSVAGQGTSQPQHF
>TRBV7-2|TRBJ1-2|.|.
TGTGCCAGCAGCCACAGGACAGATTCTTCGGGTGGCTACACCTTC
CASSHRTDSSGGYTF
>TRBV5-1|TRBJ1-1|.|TRBD1
TGCGCCAGCAGCTTACTATTCAGGGGGCGTGAGACTGAAGCTTTCTTT
CASSLLFRGRETEAFF
>TRBV2|TRBJ2-7|.|.
TGTGCCAGCAGTGTAGTCCAGGGGTTCGACGAGCAGTACTTC
CASSVVQGFDEQYF
>TRBV28|TRBJ1-5|.|TRBD1
TGTGCCAGCAGTTTTATGAAGTTTCGGGACAGGGTGGGCAATCAGCCCCAGCATTTT
CASSFMKFRDRVGNQPQHF
>TRBV19|TRBJ2-7|.|.
TGTGCCAGTTCAGTGGGGAGATATTACGAGCAGTACTTC
CASSVGRYYEQYF